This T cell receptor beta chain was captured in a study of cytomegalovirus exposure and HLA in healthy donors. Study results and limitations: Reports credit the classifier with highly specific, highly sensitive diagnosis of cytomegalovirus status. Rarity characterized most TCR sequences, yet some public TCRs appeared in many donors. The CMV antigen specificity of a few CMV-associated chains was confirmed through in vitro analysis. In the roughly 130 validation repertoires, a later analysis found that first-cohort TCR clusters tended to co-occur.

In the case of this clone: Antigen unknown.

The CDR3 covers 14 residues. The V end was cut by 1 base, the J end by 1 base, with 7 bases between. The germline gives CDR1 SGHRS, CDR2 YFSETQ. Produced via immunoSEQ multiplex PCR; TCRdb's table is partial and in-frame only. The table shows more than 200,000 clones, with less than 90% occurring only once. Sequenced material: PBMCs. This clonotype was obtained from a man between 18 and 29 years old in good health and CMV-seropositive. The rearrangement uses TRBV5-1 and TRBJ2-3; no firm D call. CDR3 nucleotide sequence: TGCGCCAGCAGCTTGCGGGCAGGCACAGATACGCAGTATTTT. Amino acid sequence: CASSLRAGTDTQYF.